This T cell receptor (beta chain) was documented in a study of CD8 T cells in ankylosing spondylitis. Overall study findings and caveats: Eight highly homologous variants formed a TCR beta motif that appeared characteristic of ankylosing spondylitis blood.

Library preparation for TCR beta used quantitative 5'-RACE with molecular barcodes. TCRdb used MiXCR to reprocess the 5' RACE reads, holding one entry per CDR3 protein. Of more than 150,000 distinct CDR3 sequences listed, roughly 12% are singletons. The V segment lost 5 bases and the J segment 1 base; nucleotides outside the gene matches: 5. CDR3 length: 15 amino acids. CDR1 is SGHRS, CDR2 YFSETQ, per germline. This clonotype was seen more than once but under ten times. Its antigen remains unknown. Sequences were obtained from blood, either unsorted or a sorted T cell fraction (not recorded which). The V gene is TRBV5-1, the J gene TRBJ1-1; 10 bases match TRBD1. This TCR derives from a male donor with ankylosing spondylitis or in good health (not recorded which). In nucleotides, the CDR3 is TGCGCCAGCAGTTTCGGGACAGGGGAGAACACTGAAGCTTTCTTT. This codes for CASSFGTGENTEAFF.